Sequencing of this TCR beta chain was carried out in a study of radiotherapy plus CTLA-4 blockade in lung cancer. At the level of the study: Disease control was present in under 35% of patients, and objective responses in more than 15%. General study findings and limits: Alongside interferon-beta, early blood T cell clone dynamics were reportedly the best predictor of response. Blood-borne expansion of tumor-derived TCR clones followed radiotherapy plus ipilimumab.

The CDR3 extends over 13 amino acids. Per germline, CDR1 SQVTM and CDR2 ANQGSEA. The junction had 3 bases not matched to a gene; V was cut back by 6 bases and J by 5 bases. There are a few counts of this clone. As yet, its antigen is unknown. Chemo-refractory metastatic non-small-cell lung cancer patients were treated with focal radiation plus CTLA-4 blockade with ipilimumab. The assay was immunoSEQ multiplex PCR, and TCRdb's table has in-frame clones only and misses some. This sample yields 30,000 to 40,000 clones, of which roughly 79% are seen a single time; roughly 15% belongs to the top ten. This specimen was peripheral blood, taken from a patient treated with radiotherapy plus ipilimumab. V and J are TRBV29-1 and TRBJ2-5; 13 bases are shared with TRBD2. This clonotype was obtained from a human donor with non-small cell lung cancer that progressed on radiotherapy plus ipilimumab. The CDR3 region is CSVLTSGGETQYF. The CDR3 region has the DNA TGCAGCGTACTGACTAGCGGGGGGGAGACCCAGTACTTC.